These 2 T cell receptor beta chains originate from one sample sequenced in a study of T cell responses to AZD1222 COVID-19 vaccine. Profiled with immunoSEQ multiplex PCR; TCRdb holds only in-frame clones, not every one. The sample yields some 100,000 clones, approximately 90% seen once. Sequencing used peripheral blood, obtained 28 days after the second AZD1222 dose. All receptors come from an adult who received the AZD1222 COVID-19 vaccine.

The chain joins TRBV2 to TRBJ2-7; no firm D call. V dropped 3 bases and J dropped 4 bases, with 1 base sitting between them. Germline CDR1 reads SNHLY; CDR2 reads FYNNEI. This CDR3 has 10 residues. DNA for the CDR3: TGTGCCAGCAGTGAGTACGAGCAGTACTTC. Amino acid sequence: CASSEYEQYF.

The chain combines TRBV7-2 with TRBJ2-5; D not resolved. Per the germline V gene, CDR1 is SGHTA and CDR2 is FQGNSA. This CDR3 region has 13 residues. Trimming stripped 5 bases from V and 0 bases from J, with 7 bases between. The CDR3 nucleotides read TGTGCCAGCAGCCCCCAGAACCAAGAGACCCAGTACTTC. Its translation is CASSPQNQETQYF.